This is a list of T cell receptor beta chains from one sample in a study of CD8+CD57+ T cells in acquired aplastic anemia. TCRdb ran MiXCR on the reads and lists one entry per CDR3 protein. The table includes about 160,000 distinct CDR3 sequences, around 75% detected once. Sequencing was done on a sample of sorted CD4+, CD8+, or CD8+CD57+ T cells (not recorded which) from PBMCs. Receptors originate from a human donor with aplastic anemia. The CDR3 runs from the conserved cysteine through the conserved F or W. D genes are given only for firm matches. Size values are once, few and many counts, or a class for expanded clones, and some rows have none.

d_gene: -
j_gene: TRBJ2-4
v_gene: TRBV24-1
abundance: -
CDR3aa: CATSVQPGRRPELAKNIQYF
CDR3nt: TGTGCCACCAGTGTTCAACCGGGACGTCGTCCGGAACTAGCCAAAAACATTCAGTACTTC

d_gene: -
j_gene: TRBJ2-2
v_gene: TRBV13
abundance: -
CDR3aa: CASSISGNTGELFF
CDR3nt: TGTGCCAGCAGCATTAGCGGGAACACCGGGGAGCTGTTTTTT

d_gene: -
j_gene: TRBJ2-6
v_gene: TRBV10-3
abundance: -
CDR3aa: CAISLVSGANVLTF
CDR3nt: TGTGCCATCAGTTTGGTGTCTGGGGCCAACGTCCTGACTTTC

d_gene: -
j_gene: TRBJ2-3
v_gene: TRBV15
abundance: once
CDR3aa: CATSRDVGADTQYF
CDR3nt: TGTGCCACCAGCAGAGATGTTGGGGCAGATACGCAGTATTTT

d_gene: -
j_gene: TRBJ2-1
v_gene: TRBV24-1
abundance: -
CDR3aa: CATSADGLDEQFF
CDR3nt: TGTGCCACCAGTGCCGACGGTCTCGATGAGCAGTTCTTC

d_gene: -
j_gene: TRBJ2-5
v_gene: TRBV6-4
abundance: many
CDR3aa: CASSAGNQETQYF
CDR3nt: TGTGCCAGCAGTGCCGGCAACCAAGAGACCCAGTACTTC

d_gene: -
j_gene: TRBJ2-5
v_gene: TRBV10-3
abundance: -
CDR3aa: CAISESGGTETQYF
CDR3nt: TGTGCCATCAGTGAGTCTGGGGGGACGGAGACCCAGTACTTC

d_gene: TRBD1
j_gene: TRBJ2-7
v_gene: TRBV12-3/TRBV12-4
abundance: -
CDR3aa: CASSPTGTGAGWAGEQYF
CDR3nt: TGTGCCAGCAGTCCGACCGGGACAGGGGCGGGTTGGGCTGGCGAGCAGTACTTC

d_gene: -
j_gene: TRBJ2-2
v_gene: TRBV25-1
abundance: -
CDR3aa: CASSVRELGNTGGLFF
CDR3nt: TGTGCCAGCAGTGTTCGGGAATTGGGTAACACCGGGGGGCTGTTTTTT

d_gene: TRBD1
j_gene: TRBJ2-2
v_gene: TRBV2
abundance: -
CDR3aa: CASSRTGGSTGELFF
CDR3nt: TGTGCCAGCAGTAGGACAGGGGGAAGTACCGGGGAGCTGTTTTTT

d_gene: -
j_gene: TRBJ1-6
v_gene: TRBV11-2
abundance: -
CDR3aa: CASSLVGSSSYNSPLHF
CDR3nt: TGTGCCAGCAGCTTAGTTGGGAGCAGCTCCTATAATTCACCCCTCCACTTT

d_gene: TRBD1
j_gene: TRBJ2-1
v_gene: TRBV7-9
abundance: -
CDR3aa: CASSPSPQGARYNEQFF
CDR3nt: TGTGCCAGCAGCCCAAGCCCCCAGGGGGCAAGGTACAATGAGCAGTTCTTC

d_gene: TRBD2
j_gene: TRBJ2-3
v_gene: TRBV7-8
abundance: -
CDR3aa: CASSLAHAGGADTQYF
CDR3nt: TGTGCCAGCAGCCTCGCACACGCGGGAGGGGCAGATACGCAGTATTTT

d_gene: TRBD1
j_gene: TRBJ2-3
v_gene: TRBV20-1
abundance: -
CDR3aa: CSARSRTGIPDTQYF
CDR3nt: TGCAGTGCTAGATCCCGGACAGGGATCCCCGATACGCAGTATTTT

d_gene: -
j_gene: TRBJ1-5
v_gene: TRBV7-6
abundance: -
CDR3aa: CASSETETGPQHF
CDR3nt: TGTGCCAGCAGCGAGACAGAGACCGGTCCCCAGCATTTT

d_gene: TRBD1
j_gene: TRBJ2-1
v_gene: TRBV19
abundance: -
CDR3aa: CASSIGTGEWDEQFF
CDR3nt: TGTGCCAGTAGTATAGGGACAGGGGAATGGGATGAGCAGTTCTTC

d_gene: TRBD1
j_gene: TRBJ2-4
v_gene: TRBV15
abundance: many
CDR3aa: CATSSDRGPSIQYF
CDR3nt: TGTGCCACCAGCAGCGACAGGGGGCCTAGCATTCAGTACTTC

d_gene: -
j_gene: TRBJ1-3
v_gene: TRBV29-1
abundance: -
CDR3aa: CSQEGRADTIYF
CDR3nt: TGCAGCCAAGAGGGACGGGCGGACACCATATATTTT